This passage covers 19 T cell receptor beta chains from one sample sequenced in a study of shared clonotypes between healthy human individuals (dated by TCRdb to the early 2020s). The receptor library was made with the immunoSEQ multiplex PCR assay. Held by TCRdb, this immuneACCESS table contains in-frame sequences only and omits some clones. Under half of the omission traces to an unresolved V gene where checked; the cause of the rest is unknown. This sample gives 1,500,000 or so clones in total; more than 95% of them show up just once. 1.2% of the sample is in the top ten clones. The sample was naive CD4+ T cells sorted from blood. The label giving this sample's cell subset or site can be read as: CD45RA+ positively selected. These TCRs come from a man aged 30-40 years in good health.

The chain has TRBV7-8 and TRBJ2-1; TRBD2 might be the D (5 bases). This CDR3 spans 15 amino acids. Germline CDR1 and CDR2: SGHVS and FQNEAQ. V shed 1 base and J shed 9 bases, with 16 bases lying between them. For the CDR3, the DNA is TGTGCCAGCAGCTTAGATTCTTGGGAGTGGGTTGAGCAGTTCTTC. Protein product: CASSLDSWEWVEQFF.

This rearrangement joins TRBV9 to TRBJ2-1; 8 bases are shared with TRBD1. After removal of 3 bases from V and 5 bases from J, the junction contained 10 bases not matched to a gene. This CDR3 is built from 16 residues. CDR1 SGDLS and CDR2 YYNGEE come from the germline V gene. The CDR3 reads CASSAPRDRRHNEQFF. The CDR3 DNA follows: TGTGCCAGCAGCGCCCCCCGGGACAGGCGTCACAATGAGCAGTTCTTC. Combining the CDR3 with reference TRBV9 and TRBJ2-1 gives the whole variable domain DSGVTQTPKHLITATGQRVTLRCSPRSGDLSVYWYQQSLDQGLQFLIQYYNGEERAKGNILERFSAQQFPDLHSELNLSSLELGDSALYFCASSAPRDRRHNEQFFGPGTRLTVL.

The rearrangement joins TRBV11-3 to TRBJ1-2; weak D call: TRBD1 (5 bases). CDR1 is SGHNT, CDR2 YENEEA, per germline. CDR3 length: 15 residues. Trimming pared 5 bases from V and 8 bases from J, leaving 21 bases between. Here the CDR3 reads CASSTRRGRGVGYTF. The CDR3 bases are TGTGCCAGCAGCACCCGGAGGGGACGCGGCGTCGGCTACACCTTC.

The chain recombines TRBV5-4 with TRBJ1-4, with a weak D call TRBD1 (5 bases). Germline V CDR1 and CDR2: SGHNT, YYREEE (reference sequence). V was trimmed by 4 bases and J by 3 bases, leaving 13 bases between them. There are 15 residues in the CDR3. The CDR3 coding sequence is TGTGCCAGCAGCCCAAGAGGGGCCCCTAATGAAAAACTGTTTTTT. It translates to CASSPRGAPNEKLFF.

The chain couples TRBV2 to TRBJ2-7; TRBD1 matches at 12 bases. Germline V gene lookup returns CDR1 SNHLY and CDR2 FYNNEI. V was pared by 10 bases and J by 5 bases, with 9 bases of the junction left unmatched. This CDR3 spans 14 amino acids. This CDR3 reads CATAAGQGAHEQYF. CDR3 sequence (DNA): TGTGCCACCGCCGCGGGACAGGGGGCCCACGAGCAGTACTTC. The whole variable domain, remainder taken from reference TRBV2 and TRBJ2-7, is EPEVTQTPSHQVTQMGQEVILRCVPISNHLYFYWYRQILGQKVEFLVSFYNNEISEKSEIFDDQFSVERPDGSNFTLKIRSTKLEDSAMYFCATAAGQGAHEQYFGPGTRLTVT.

The J gene is TRBJ2-2, the V gene TRBV6-1; no reliable D call. CDR3 length: 13 residues. Germline CDR1 and CDR2: MNHNS and SASEGT. Trimming pared 4 bases from V and 6 bases from J, leaving 9 bases between. The CDR3 is CASSVPGAGELFF. The CDR3 DNA follows: TGTGCCAGCAGTGTGCCTGGGGCCGGGGAGCTGTTTTTT.

The genes are TRBV29-1 and TRBJ2-4; D may be TRBD2 (5 bases). The CDR3 totals 12 residues. The germline V gene encodes CDR1 SQVTM and CDR2 ANQGSEA. V lost 7 bases and J lost 2, with 9 bases in between. This CDR3 is CSGRGTKNIQYF. The CDR3 region has the DNA TGCAGCGGCCGGGGTACCAAAAACATTCAGTACTTC.

The chain links TRBV7-9 to TRBJ1-2; no definite D call. This CDR3 region has 15 residues. Germline CDR1 and CDR2: SEHNR and FQNEAQ (reference sequence). V dropped 5 bases and J dropped 0 bases, with 13 bases sitting between them. The CDR3: CASSPREAPNYGYTF. Written as DNA, the CDR3 is TGTGCCAGCAGCCCCCGTGAAGCCCCTAACTATGGCTACACCTTC.

The V gene is TRBV29-1, the J gene TRBJ2-3, with D unclear. V was cut by 6 bases and J by 6 bases, with 13 bases left in between. Germline values: CDR1 SQVTM, CDR2 ANQGSEA. CDR3 length: 12 amino acids. CDR3 in amino acids: CSVATRADTQYF. Written as DNA, the CDR3 is TGCAGCGTGGCTACACGGGCCGATACGCAGTATTTT.

The chain links TRBV29-1 to TRBJ2-1, with 10 bases that match TRBD1. This CDR3 spans 12 amino acids. The junction had 6 bases not matched to a gene; V was cut back by 6 bases and J by 10 bases. Germline V gene lookup returns CDR1 SQVTM and CDR2 ANQGSEA. The CDR3 sequence: CSVDRGRVEQFF. The CDR3 DNA reads TGCAGCGTAGACAGGGGGCGGGTCGAGCAGTTCTTC.

The V gene is TRBV4-3, the J gene TRBJ2-1, with 13 bases that match TRBD2. The CDR3 consists of 21 residues. Germline trimming cut 0 bases from V and 0 bases from J; bases unmatched to any gene: 11. Germline V CDR1 and CDR2: LGHNA, YSLEER. CDR3 sequence: CASSQEETSGRPGSSYNEQFF. The CDR3 nucleotides read TGCGCCAGCAGCCAAGAAGAGACTAGCGGGAGGCCCGGGAGCTCCTACAATGAGCAGTTCTTC.

J is TRBJ2-5 and V is TRBV9; 8 positions agree with TRBD2. Trimming at V came to 2 bases and at J to 4 bases, leaving 4 bases not matched to a gene. The CDR3 spans 14 residues. CDR1 is SGDLS, CDR2 YYNGEE, per germline. CDR3 nucleotides: TGTGCCAGCAGCGTTGACGGGAGGGGAGAGACCCAGTACTTC. It translates to CASSVDGRGETQYF.

The chain couples TRBV5-1 to TRBJ2-5; D may correspond to TRBD1 or TRBD2 (6 bases each). V was cut by 4 bases and J by 0 bases, with 19 bases left in between. The length of the CDR3 is 17 residues. Looked up from germline, CDR1 is SGHRS and CDR2 is YFSETQ. The CDR3 here is CASSPETGRGHQETQYF. DNA of the CDR3: TGCGCCAGCAGCCCGGAAACAGGGCGGGGACACCAAGAGACCCAGTACTTC.

This clone was observed a single time. This sequence joins TRBV4-1 and TRBJ2-5, with 9 bases fitting TRBD1. V shed 3 bases and J 4 bases; nucleotides not matched to a gene: 6. The CDR3 has 15 residues. CDR1 and CDR2 (germline): MGHRA, YSYEKL. In DNA, the CDR3 is TGCGCCAGCAGCCATGGGGACAGGGAGGTAGAGACCCAGTACTTC. Translating gives CASSHGDREVETQYF.

This clone was recorded only once. This chain joins TRBV5-6 and TRBJ2-7, with D possibly TRBD2 on 6 matching bases. The CDR3 extends over 14 amino acids. The V and J ends lost 0 bases and 7 bases respectively, with 14 bases between them. The germline gives CDR1 SGHDT, CDR2 YYEEEE. The DNA for the CDR3 is TGTGCCAGCAGCTTGGTTCTCCGGGAGTGGGAGCAGTACTTC. Its translation is CASSLVLREWEQYF.

V is TRBV6-6 and J is TRBJ2-1; a weak D match, TRBD1 (6 bases). The CDR3 spans 15 residues. Trimming left V 6 bases short and J 6 bases short, with 18 bases between. Germline-derived CDR1 and CDR2 are MNHNY and SVGAGI (reference sequence). This chain's CDR3 is CASRWDAGVSNEQFF. In DNA form, the CDR3 reads TGTGCCAGCAGATGGGACGCAGGGGTCAGCAATGAGCAGTTCTTC.

The gene calls are TRBV14 and TRBJ2-7; tentatively, D is TRBD2 (6 bases). Per germline, CDR1 SGHDN and CDR2 FVKESK. The CDR3 totals 15 residues. Trimming pared 4 bases from V and 0 bases from J, leaving 13 bases between. The CDR3 DNA is TGTGCCAGCAGCCCGGGACTCCCGAGCTCCTACGAGCAGTACTTC. Translated, it gives CASSPGLPSSYEQYF.

This sequence joins TRBV25-1 and TRBJ2-1, with 8 bases fitting TRBD2. This CDR3 is built from 16 residues. Germline-derived CDR1 and CDR2 are MGHDK and SYGVNS. Trimming cost V 2 bases and J 4 bases; bases outside gene matches: 7. CDR3 region: CASSETLAGLYNEQFF. CDR3 sequence (DNA): TGTGCCAGCAGTGAAACCCTAGCGGGCCTTTACAATGAGCAGTTCTTC.

V usage is TRBV11-3 and J usage is TRBJ1-2; D unclear. This CDR3 region has 14 residues. Germline V CDR1 and CDR2: SGHNT, YENEEA. V lost 1 base and J lost 0, with 6 bases in between. Written as DNA, the CDR3 is TGTGCCAGCAGCTTAGCGAGGGCTAACTATGGCTACACCTTC. Residues: CASSLARANYGYTF.